This T cell receptor beta chain was captured in a study of blood T cell repertoires in COVID-19. Study-level information: From T cells, B-cell-depleted T cells, or PBMCs came the material, which was cDNA or gDNA.

Seattle-derived patients entered the study during active infection and were followed longitudinally. Original processing methods: Quantification of nucleated cells was approximated via reference gene primer amplification. Assay: immunoSEQ multiplex PCR; the TCRdb copy retains only in-frame clones and omits some. V, J and clone size reflect that table, while D and trimming were determined from the DNA. The repertoire holds roughly 350,000 clones, with more than 70% as singletons. Sequenced material: peripheral blood. This sequence originates from a woman between 65 and 79 years old with COVID-19, enrolled during active disease.

The CDR3 is CASSATSLTGELFF. CDR3 nucleotides: TGCGCCAGCAGTGCGACTAGCCTCACCGGGGAGCTGTTTTTT. V gene TRBV10-1 combines with J gene TRBJ2-2, with 7 nucleotides matching TRBD2. With 4 bases clipped from V and 4 bases from J, the junction kept 3 bases outside the gene matches. The germline CDR1 and CDR2 sequences are WNHNN and SYGVQD (reference sequence). CDR3 length: 14 amino acids.